The rows below give T cell receptor beta chains drawn from one sample of a study of blood T cell repertoires in COVID-19. Only in-frame clones appear in the TCRdb table, and some are missing; sequencing was by immunoSEQ multiplex PCR. The table has approximately 150,000 clones, 80% to 90% seen once. The sequenced sample was peripheral blood. Source of these receptors: a woman between 50 and 59 years old with acute or convalescent COVID-19. CDR3s include the opening cysteine and the closing phenylalanine or tryptophan. D genes are given only for firm matches. Part of the rows lack a size; the others show once, few, many or a class for expanded clones.

v_call: TRBV29-1; cdr3_length: 12; j_call: TRBJ1-3; d_call: NA; clone_size: NA; cdr3_nt: TGCAGCGTTGTGCAGGGTGGAAACACCATATATTTT; cdr3_aa: CSVVQGGNTIYF
v_call: TRBV7-2; cdr3_length: 15; j_call: TRBJ2-5; d_call: TRBD2; clone_size: NA; cdr3_nt: TGTGCCAGCAGGCCAAAAGCGGGGGGGCCAGAGACCCAGTACTTC; cdr3_aa: CASRPKAGGPETQYF
v_call: TRBV24-1; cdr3_length: 16; j_call: TRBJ2-1; d_call: NA; clone_size: NA; cdr3_nt: TGTGCCACCAGTGATTTGGGGGGGGCGGCCTACAATGAGCAGTTCTTC; cdr3_aa: CATSDLGGAAYNEQFF
v_call: TRBV27; cdr3_length: 16; j_call: TRBJ2-5; d_call: TRBD2; clone_size: once; cdr3_nt: TGTGCCAGCAGTTTCTACAGCGGGAGGGGCCAAGAGACCCAGTACTTC; cdr3_aa: CASSFYSGRGQETQYF
v_call: TRBV19; cdr3_length: 20; j_call: TRBJ2-1; d_call: TRBD2; clone_size: NA; cdr3_nt: TGTGCCAGTAGTATAGATCCTCCCTCCTTTAGCGGGAGCTCCTACAATGAGCAGTTCTTC; cdr3_aa: CASSIDPPSFSGSSYNEQFF
v_call: TRBV7-9; cdr3_length: 12; j_call: TRBJ2-7; d_call: NA; clone_size: NA; cdr3_nt: TGTGCCAGCAGCTTTAGCTCCTACGAGCAGTACTTC; cdr3_aa: CASSFSSYEQYF
v_call: TRBV6-5; cdr3_length: 13; j_call: TRBJ1-1; d_call: TRBD1; clone_size: NA; cdr3_nt: TGTGCCAGCAGGAGGGGGCGGAACACTGAAGCTTTCTTT; cdr3_aa: CASRRGRNTEAFF
v_call: TRBV28; cdr3_length: 14; j_call: TRBJ1-5; d_call: NA; clone_size: NA; cdr3_nt: TGTGCCAGCAAAATGGGCCCTCCCAATCAGCCCCAGCATTTT; cdr3_aa: CASKMGPPNQPQHF
v_call: TRBV15; cdr3_length: 17; j_call: TRBJ2-1; d_call: TRBD2; clone_size: once; cdr3_nt: TGTGCCACCAGCAGCCCACTAGCGGTAAGCTCCTACAATGAGCAGTTCTTC; cdr3_aa: CATSSPLAVSSYNEQFF
v_call: TRBV7-3; cdr3_length: 15; j_call: TRBJ2-1; d_call: NA; clone_size: NA; cdr3_nt: TGTGCCAGCAGCATAATGGCGGCTACATCGGATGAGCAGTTCTTC; cdr3_aa: CASSIMAATSDEQFF